These 10 T cell receptor beta chains share one sample of origin, sequenced in a study of OX40 agonist ivuxolimab in advanced cancers. Some clones are missing from TCRdb's copy, which holds only in-frame ones; the method was immunoSEQ multiplex PCR. Of 25,000 to 35,000 clones in the sample, about four fifths were seen once. The sequencing here drew on CD4+ or CD8+ T cells sorted from blood, taken in a trial of the OX40 agonist ivuxolimab. Receptor source: an adult with an advanced solid tumor such as melanoma, head and neck, liver or kidney cancer.

This chain connects TRBV5-6 to TRBJ1-2; D remains ambiguous. V gave up 2 bases and J gave up 4 bases, with 9 bases separating them. The CDR3 is 13 amino acids. CDR1 is SGHDT, CDR2 YYEEEE, per germline. CDR3 DNA sequence: TGTGCCAGCAGCTTAGGGCAGTTCTATGGCTACACCTTC. Encoded protein: CASSLGQFYGYTF.

The chain is built from TRBV29-1 and TRBJ2-2; no clear D gene. The CDR3 spans 13 residues. Germline CDR1 is SQVTM and CDR2 is ANQGSEA. Trimming cost V 0 bases and J 4 bases, with 6 bases left between them. This chain's CDR3 is CSVEEQPTGELFF. CDR3 in DNA: TGCAGCGTTGAAGAACAGCCCACCGGGGAGCTGTTTTTT.

The chain combines TRBV5-1 with TRBJ2-5; 7 positions agree with TRBD1. The CDR3 runs to 13 residues. With 4 bases clipped from V and 4 bases from J, the junction kept 4 bases outside the gene matches. From germline, CDR1 is SGHRS and CDR2 YFSETQ. The DNA for the CDR3 is TGCGCCAGCAGCATGACAGGGTTAGAGACCCAGTACTTC. Translation: CASSMTGLETQYF.

The rearrangement links TRBV2 to TRBJ1-1; D perhaps matches TRBD1 (5 bases). This CDR3 has 13 amino acids. Trimming removed 4 bases from V and 1 base from J, with 7 bases in between. Germline V CDR1 and CDR2: SNHLY, FYNNEI. The CDR3 reads CASSGQRNTEAFF. CDR3 nucleotides: TGTGCCAGCAGTGGACAGAGGAACACTGAAGCTTTCTTT.

The chain has TRBV6-1 and TRBJ1-4, with a tentative D call TRBD1 (5 bases). The CDR3 extends over 16 amino acids. Looked up from germline, CDR1 is MNHNS and CDR2 is SASEGT. V dropped 1 base and J dropped 9 bases, with 18 bases sitting between them. The CDR3 nucleotides read TGTGCCAGCAGTGAAGGGTTAGGCAGGGAGACGAAAAAACTGTTTTTT. It yields the protein CASSEGLGRETKKLFF.

The genes are TRBV6-1 and TRBJ1-2; 7 bases line up with TRBD1. Germline V gives CDR1 MNHNS, CDR2 SASEGT. The CDR3 is 13 residues long. The J segment lost 4 bases and the V segment lost 5 bases, leaving 4 bases of the junction unmatched. In nucleotides, the CDR3 is TGTGCCAGCAGTACCGGGACAGCCTATGGCTACACCTTC. As protein: CASSTGTAYGYTF.

This clone appeared a few times. DNA of the CDR3: TGTGCCAGCAGTGAAGGGGGCGGGGGGTTGGAGACCCAGTACTTC. It encodes CASSEGGGGLETQYF. This chain uses TRBV25-1 with TRBJ2-5; the match to TRBD2 covers 8 bases. Germline V gene data show CDR1 as MGHDK and CDR2 as SYGVNS. This CDR3 has 15 residues. The V segment lost 2 bases and the J segment 5 bases; nucleotides outside the gene matches: 7.

Only a few counts were recorded for this clone. The chain links TRBV5-1 to TRBJ2-2; unclear D gene. Germline-derived CDR1 and CDR2 are SGHRS and YFSETQ. The CDR3 is 13 residues long. Trimming pared 4 bases from V and 1 base from J, leaving 5 bases between. In DNA, the CDR3 is TGCGCCAGCAGCCAACAGAACACCGGGGAGCTGTTTTTT. Protein: CASSQQNTGELFF.

The chain couples TRBV7-3 to TRBJ2-3, with TRBD2 matching 8 bases. CDR3 length equals 15 residues. Germline CDR1 reads SGHTA; CDR2 reads FQGTGA. With 5 bases clipped from V and 2 bases from J, the junction kept 6 bases outside the gene matches. The CDR3 nucleotides read TGTGCCAGCAGCCCGGCGGGGGGACCCACAGATACGCAGTATTTT. Protein product: CASSPAGGPTDTQYF.

This clone was observed a handful of times. This chain joins TRBV19 and TRBJ1-6; D is ambiguous. Per germline, CDR1 LNHDA and CDR2 SQIVND (reference sequence). This CDR3 has 15 amino acids. Trimming pared 1 base from V and 9 bases from J, leaving 13 bases between. The CDR3 spells CASSIGGQLSSPLHF. CDR3 nucleotide sequence: TGTGCCAGTAGTATAGGAGGGCAACTGAGTTCACCCCTCCACTTT.